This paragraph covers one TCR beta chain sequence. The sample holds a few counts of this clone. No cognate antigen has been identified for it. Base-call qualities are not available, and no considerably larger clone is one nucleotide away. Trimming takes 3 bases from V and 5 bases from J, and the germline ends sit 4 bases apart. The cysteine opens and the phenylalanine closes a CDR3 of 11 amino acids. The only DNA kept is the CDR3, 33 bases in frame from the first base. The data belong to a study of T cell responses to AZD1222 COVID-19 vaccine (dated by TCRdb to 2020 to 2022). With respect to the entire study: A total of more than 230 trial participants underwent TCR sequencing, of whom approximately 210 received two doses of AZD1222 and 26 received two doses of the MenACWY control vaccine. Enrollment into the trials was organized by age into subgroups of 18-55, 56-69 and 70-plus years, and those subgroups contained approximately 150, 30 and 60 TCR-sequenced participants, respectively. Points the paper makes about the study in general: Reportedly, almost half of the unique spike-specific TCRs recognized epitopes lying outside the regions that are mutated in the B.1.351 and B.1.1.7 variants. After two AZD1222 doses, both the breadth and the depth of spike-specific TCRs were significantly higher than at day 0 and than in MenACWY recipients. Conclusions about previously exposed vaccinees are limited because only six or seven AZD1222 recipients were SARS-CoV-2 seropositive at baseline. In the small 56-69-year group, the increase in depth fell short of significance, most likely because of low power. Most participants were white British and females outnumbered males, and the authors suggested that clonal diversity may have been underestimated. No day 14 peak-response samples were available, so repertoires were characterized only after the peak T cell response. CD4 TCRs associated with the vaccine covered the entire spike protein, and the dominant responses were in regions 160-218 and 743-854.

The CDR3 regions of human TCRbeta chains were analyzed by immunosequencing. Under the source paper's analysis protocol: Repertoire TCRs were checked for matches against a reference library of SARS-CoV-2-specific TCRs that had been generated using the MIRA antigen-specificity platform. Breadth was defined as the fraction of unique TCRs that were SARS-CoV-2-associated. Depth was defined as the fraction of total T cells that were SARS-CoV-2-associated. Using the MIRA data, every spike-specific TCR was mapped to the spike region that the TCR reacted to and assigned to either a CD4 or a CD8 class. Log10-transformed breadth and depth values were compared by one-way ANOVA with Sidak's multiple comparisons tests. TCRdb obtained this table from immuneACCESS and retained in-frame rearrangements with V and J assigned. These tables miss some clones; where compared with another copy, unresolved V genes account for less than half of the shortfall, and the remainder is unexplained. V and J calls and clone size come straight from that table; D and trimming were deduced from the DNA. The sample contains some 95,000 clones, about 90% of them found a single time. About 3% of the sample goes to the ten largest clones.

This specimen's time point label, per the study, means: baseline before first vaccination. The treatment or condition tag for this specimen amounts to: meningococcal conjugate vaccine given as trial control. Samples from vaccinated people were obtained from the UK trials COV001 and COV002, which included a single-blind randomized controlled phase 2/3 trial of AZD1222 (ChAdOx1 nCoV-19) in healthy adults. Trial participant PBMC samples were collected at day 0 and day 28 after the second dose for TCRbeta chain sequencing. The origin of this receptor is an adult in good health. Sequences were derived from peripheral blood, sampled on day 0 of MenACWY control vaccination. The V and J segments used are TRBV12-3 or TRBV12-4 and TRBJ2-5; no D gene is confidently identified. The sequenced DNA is TGTGCCAGCAGTTTTATGGAGACCCAGTACTTC. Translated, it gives CASSFMETQYF.